Presented here are 8 T cell receptor beta chains from one specimen sequenced in a study of human T cells and chemical hapten exposure. Time point of the sample: patch test 3, about 24 weeks after DPC sensitization. Treatment of the sample: therapeutic diphenylcyclopropenone sensitization with weekly scalp DPC. TCRdb processed the RACE reads anew with MiXCR; each CDR3 protein has one entry. Altogether roughly 97,000 distinct CDR3 sequences are present, 27% being singletons, with the ten largest covering about a tenth. Source: whole blood, taken in connection with sensitization to the hapten diphenylcyclopropenone (DPC). The receptors come from a man aged 40-55 years with alopecia areata. Some clones in this sample may be carry-over from other donors' samples.

The chain recombines TRBV28 with TRBJ2-6; 7 nucleotides agree with TRBD1. The CDR3 sequence is 19 residues long. J gave up 1 base and V 3 bases, and 12 bases lay outside the gene matches. CDR1 and CDR2 (germline): MDHEN, SYDVKM. CDR3 bases: TGTGCCAGCAGTTTTGACAGGGCGCGACAATCTTCTGGGGCCAACGTCCTGACTTTC. It yields the protein CASSFDRARQSSGANVLTF.

The V call is TRBV9, the J call TRBJ2-2; no reliable D call. This CDR3 has 13 amino acids. CDR1 is SGDLS, CDR2 YYNGEE, per germline. V lost 1 base and J 6 bases, leaving 7 bases between the germline ends. CDR3 DNA: TGTGCCAGCAGCGTAAACCCTGCCGGGGAGCTGTTTTTT. Amino acids: CASSVNPAGELFF.

This clonotype was observed a handful of times. The chain's CDR3 is CSVENFEVSSVEQFF. Here the CDR3 DNA reads TGCAGCGTTGAAAACTTCGAAGTTTCCTCGGTTGAGCAGTTCTTC. V is TRBV29-1 and J is TRBJ2-1; D remains ambiguous. Germline loops: CDR1 SQVTM, CDR2 ANQGSEA. The CDR3 contains 15 residues. V lost 2 bases, J lost 9 bases, and 20 bases lay in between.

The gene calls are TRBV28 and TRBJ2-2; TRBD2 agrees at 11 bases. The germline CDR1 and CDR2 sequences are MDHEN and SYDVKM. With V trimmed by 6 bases and J by 5 bases, 11 bases remained unmatched. The CDR3 sequence is 17 residues long. The CDR3 DNA is TGTGCCAGCAGACGATCTTTTAGCGGGAGGGGGACCGGGGAGCTGTTTTTT. This translates into CASRRSFSGRGTGELFF.

The chain joins TRBV6-2 or TRBV6-3 to TRBJ2-2; tentative D call: TRBD2 (5 bases). V lost 5 bases, J lost 5 bases, and 15 bases lay in between. Germline V gene lookup returns CDR1 MNHEY and CDR2 SVGEGT. This CDR3 is built from 15 residues. The CDR3 nucleotides are TGTGCCAGCAGTCCTATGGGAGTAGTGACCGGGGAGCTGTTTTTT. This gives the protein CASSPMGVVTGELFF.

The chain links TRBV20-1 to TRBJ1-6; 8 bases are shared with TRBD1. Germline V gene lookup returns CDR1 DFQATT and CDR2 SNEGSKA (reference sequence). V dropped 0 bases and J dropped 2; count of bases not matched to a gene: 0. CDR3 length: 15 amino acids. Here the CDR3 DNA reads TGCAGTGCTAGAGACAGGGGGCCCTATAATTCACCCCTCCACTTT. Protein sequence: CSARDRGPYNSPLHF.

The V and J genes are TRBV5-1 and TRBJ1-4; no clear D gene. V was shortened by 4 bases and J by 3 bases, with 16 bases between the two germline ends. This CDR3 region has 16 residues. In germline, CDR1 is SGHRS, CDR2 YFSETQ. The CDR3: CASSRDTGYPNEKLFF. CDR3 nucleotide sequence: TGCGCCAGCAGCCGTGACACGGGTTATCCTAATGAAAAACTGTTTTTT.

With regard to this clonotype: One end of the junction fails to match germline, which may point to a read error. The chain has TRBV9 and TRBJ2-1; D possibly corresponds to TRBD2 (6 bases). The CDR3 runs 17 residues. The germline gives CDR1 SGDLS, CDR2 YYNGEE. The CDR3 DNA follows: TGTGCCAGCAGCCCCCGGGACTTTTCCACCCCCTACAATGTGCAGTTCTTC. Translating it yields CASSPRDFSTPYNVQFF. Together with reference TRBV9 and TRBJ2-1, the CDR3 gives the full variable domain: DSGVTQTPKHLITATGQRVTLRCSPRSGDLSVYWYQQSLDQGLQFLIQYYNGEERAKGNILERFSAQQFPDLHSELNLSSLELGDSALYFCASSPRDFSTPYNVQFFGPGTRLTVL.